The clone carrying this T cell receptor beta chain was detected ten times or more. V lost 3 bases and J 5 bases, leaving 8 bases between the germline ends. This CDR3 is built from 12 residues. Per germline, CDR1 MDHEN and CDR2 SYDVKM. The lymph nodes were axillary draining lymph nodes from breast cancer patients. This record belongs to a study of breast tumors, draining lymph nodes, adjacent tissues. TCRdb reanalysed the multiplex PCR reads using MiXCR and keeps one entry per CDR3 protein. The sample lists around 140,000 distinct CDR3 sequences; approximately 29% were seen once. This rearrangement joins TRBV28 to TRBJ2-7; D might be TRBD1 or TRBD2, each matching 5 bases. Sample: axillary lymph node tissue. The TCR sequence derives from a female donor with breast cancer. Some clones in this sample may be carry-over from other donors' samples. For the CDR3, the DNA is TGTGCCAGCAGTTTCTGGGGGAACGAGCAGTACTTC. Encoded protein: CASSFWGNEQYF.